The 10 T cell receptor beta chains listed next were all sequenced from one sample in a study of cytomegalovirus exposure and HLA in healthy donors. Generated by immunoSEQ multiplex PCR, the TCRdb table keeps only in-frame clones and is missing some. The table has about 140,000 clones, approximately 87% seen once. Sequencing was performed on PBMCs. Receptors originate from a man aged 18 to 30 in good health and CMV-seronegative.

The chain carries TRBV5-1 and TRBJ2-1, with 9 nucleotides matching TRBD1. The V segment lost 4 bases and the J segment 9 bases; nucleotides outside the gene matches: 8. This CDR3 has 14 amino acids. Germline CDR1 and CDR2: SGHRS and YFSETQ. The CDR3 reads CASSNLTGGGEQFF. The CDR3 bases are TGCGCCAGCAGCAACCTTACAGGGGGCGGTGAGCAGTTCTTC.

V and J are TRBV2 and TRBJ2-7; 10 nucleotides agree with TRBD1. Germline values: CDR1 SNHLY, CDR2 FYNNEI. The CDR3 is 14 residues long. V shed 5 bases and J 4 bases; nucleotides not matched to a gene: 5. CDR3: CASSLTGGRYEQYF. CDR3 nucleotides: TGTGCCAGCAGTCTGACAGGGGGCAGGTACGAGCAGTACTTC.

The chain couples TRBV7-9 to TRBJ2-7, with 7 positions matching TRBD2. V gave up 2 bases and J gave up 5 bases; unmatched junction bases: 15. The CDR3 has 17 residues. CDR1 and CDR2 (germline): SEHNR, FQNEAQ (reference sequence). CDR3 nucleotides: TGTGCCAGCAGCTTATGGATGCGGGCGGGAGAGGGTAACGAGCAGTACTTC. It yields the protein CASSLWMRAGEGNEQYF.

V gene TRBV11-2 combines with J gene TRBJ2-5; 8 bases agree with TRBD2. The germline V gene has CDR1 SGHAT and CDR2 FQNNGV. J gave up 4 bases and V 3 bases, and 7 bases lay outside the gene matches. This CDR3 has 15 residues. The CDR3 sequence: CASSFRGGLGETQYF. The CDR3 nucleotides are TGTGCCAGCAGCTTCCGCGGGGGGTTGGGAGAGACCCAGTACTTC.

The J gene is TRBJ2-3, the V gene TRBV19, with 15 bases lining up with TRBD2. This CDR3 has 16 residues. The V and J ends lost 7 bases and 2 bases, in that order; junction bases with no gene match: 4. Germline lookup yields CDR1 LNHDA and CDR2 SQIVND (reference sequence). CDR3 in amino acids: CASTRTSGGVTDTQYF. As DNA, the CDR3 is TGTGCCAGTACCCGGACTAGCGGGGGGGTCACAGATACGCAGTATTTT. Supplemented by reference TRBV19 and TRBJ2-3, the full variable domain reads DGGITQSPKYLFRKEGQNVTLSCEQNLNHDAMYWYRQDPGQGLRLIYYSQIVNDFQKGDIAEGYSVSREKKESFPLTVTSAQKNPTAFYLCASTRTSGGVTDTQYFGPGTRLTVL.

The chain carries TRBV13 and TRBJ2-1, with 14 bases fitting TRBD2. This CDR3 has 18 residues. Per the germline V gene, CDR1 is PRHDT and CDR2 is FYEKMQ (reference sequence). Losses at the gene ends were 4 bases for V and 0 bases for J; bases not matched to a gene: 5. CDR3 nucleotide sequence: TGTGCCAGCAGCTCGACTAGCGGGAGGGCCCTCTCCTACAATGAGCAGTTCTTC. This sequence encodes CASSSTSGRALSYNEQFF.

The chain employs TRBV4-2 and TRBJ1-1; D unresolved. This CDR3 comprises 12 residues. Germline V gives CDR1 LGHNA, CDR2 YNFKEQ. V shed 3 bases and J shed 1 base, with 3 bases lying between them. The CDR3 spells CASSHGNTEAFF. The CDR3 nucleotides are TGTGCCAGCAGCCACGGGAACACTGAAGCTTTCTTT.

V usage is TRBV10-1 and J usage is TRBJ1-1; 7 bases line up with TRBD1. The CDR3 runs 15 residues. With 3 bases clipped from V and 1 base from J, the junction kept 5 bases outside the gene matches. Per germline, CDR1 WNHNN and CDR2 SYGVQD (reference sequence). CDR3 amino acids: CASSEGGAGNTEAFF. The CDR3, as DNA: TGCGCCAGCAGTGAAGGGGGCGCGGGGAACACTGAAGCTTTCTTT.

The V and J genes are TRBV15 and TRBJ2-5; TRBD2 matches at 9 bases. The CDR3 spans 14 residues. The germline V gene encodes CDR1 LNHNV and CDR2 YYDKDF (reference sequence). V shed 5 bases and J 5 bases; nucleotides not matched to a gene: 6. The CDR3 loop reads CATSPTRGGETQYF. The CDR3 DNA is TGTGCCACCAGCCCGACGCGGGGGGGGGAGACCCAGTACTTC.

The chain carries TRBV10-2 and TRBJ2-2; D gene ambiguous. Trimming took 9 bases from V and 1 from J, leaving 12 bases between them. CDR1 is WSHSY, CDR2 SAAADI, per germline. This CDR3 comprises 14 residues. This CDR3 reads CASDAGGNTGELFF. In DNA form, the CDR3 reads TGCGCCAGTGACGCTGGCGGGAACACCGGGGAGCTGTTTTTT.